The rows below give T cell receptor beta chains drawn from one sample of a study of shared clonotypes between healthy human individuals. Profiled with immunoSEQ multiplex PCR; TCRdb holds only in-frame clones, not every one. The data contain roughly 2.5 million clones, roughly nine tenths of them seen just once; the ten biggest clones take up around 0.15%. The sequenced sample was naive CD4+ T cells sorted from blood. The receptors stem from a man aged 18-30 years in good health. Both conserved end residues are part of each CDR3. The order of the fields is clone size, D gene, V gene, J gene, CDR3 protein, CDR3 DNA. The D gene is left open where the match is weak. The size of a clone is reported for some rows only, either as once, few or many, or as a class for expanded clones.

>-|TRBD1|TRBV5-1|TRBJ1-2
CASSSGTGVYGYTF
TGCGCCAGCAGCTCAGGGACAGGGGTTTATGGCTACACCTTC
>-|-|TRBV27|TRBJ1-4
CASSFTVGDEKLFF
TGTGCCAGCAGTTTTACGGTTGGCGATGAAAAACTGTTTTTT
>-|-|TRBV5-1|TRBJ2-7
CASSLVAYEQYF
TGCGCCAGCAGCTTGGTAGCATACGAGCAGTACTTC
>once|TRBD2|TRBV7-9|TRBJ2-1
CASSQGLADVEQFF
TGTGCCAGCAGCCAAGGACTAGCGGACGTTGAGCAGTTCTTC
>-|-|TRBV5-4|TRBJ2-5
CASSLASSGRQETQYF
TGTGCCAGCAGCTTGGCCTCATCCGGGCGACAAGAGACCCAGTACTTC
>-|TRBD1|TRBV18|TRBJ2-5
CASLRDRGAETQYF
TGTGCCAGTCTCCGGGACAGGGGTGCGGAGACCCAGTACTTC
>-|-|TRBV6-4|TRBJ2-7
CASSDPYEQYF
TGTGCCAGCAGTGACCCCTACGAGCAGTACTTC
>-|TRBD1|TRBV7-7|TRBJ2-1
CASSTDRANEQFF
TGTGCTAGCAGCACGGACAGGGCGAATGAGCAGTTCTTC
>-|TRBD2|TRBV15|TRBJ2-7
CATSRWPASGSPGEQYF
TGTGCCACCAGCAGATGGCCGGCTAGCGGGAGTCCGGGCGAGCAGTACTTC
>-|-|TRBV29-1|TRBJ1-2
CSVEGAHGYTF
TGCAGCGTTGAAGGGGCGCACGGCTACACCTTC
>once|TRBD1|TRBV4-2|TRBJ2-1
CASSQDTRGSYNEQFF
TGTGCCAGCAGCCAAGATACCAGGGGGTCCTACAATGAGCAGTTCTTC
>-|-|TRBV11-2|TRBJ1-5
CASSLAAGNQPQHF
TGTGCCAGCAGCTTGGCCGCAGGCAATCAGCCCCAGCATTTT
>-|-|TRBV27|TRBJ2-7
CASRPLLRRRDSYEQYF
TGTGCCAGCCGCCCATTGCTACGGCGTCGGGACTCCTACGAGCAGTACTTC
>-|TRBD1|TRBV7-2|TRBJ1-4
CASSYGDRVDEKLFF
TGTGCCAGCAGCTATGGGGACAGGGTAGACGAAAAACTGTTTTTT
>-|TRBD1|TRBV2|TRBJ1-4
CASSRQGVNEKLFF
TGTGCCAGCAGTCGACAGGGGGTAAATGAAAAACTGTTTTTT
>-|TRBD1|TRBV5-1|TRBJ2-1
CASSQDRVPNEQFF
TGCGCCAGCAGCCAAGACAGGGTCCCCAATGAGCAGTTCTTC
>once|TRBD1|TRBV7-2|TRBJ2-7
CASSLRTGTAFFSYEQYF
TGTGCCAGCAGCTTACGTACCGGGACAGCCTTTTTTTCCTACGAGCAGTACTTC
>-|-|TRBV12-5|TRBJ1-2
CASGSPGDGYTF
TGTGCTAGTGGGTCTCCCGGGGATGGCTACACCTTC
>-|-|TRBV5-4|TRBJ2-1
CASSLARGGSANEQFF
TGTGCCAGCAGCTTGGCGAGGGGGGGCTCCGCCAATGAGCAGTTCTTC
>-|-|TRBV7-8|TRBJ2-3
CASSFGRAAPTDTQYF
TGTGCCAGCAGCTTTGGACGGGCGGCCCCCACAGATACGCAGTATTTT
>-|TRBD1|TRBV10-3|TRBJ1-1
CAISESVLRQGVDEAFF
TGTGCCATCAGTGAGTCGGTCCTTAGGCAGGGGGTAGATGAAGCTTTCTTT
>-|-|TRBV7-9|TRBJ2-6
CASSPEPGQQYSGANVLTF
TGTGCCAGCAGCCCTGAACCGGGACAACAGTACTCTGGGGCCAACGTCCTGACTTTC
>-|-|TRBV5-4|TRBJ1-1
CASSLGPTNTEAFF
TGTGCCAGCAGCTTGGGACCGACGAACACTGAAGCTTTCTTT
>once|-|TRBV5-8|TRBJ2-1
CASSLARYNEQFF
TGTGCCAGCAGCTTGGCCCGTTACAATGAGCAGTTCTTC
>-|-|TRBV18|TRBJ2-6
CASSPGQYFSGANVLTF
TGTGCCAGCTCACCAGGGCAGTATTTCTCTGGGGCCAACGTCCTGACTTTC
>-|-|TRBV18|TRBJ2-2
CASSPGTKNTGELFF
TGTGCCAGCTCACCCGGGACAAAGAACACCGGGGAGCTGTTTTTT
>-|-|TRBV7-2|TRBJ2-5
CASSLALGAASETQYF
TGTGCCAGCAGCTTAGCGCTAGGGGCAGCTTCGGAGACCCAGTACTTC
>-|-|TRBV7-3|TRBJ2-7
CASSPQGGLSYEQYF
TGTGCCAGCAGCCCCCAGGGGGGCCTCTCCTACGAGCAGTACTTC
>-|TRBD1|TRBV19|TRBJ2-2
CASSIGDRVSGELFF
TGTGCCAGTAGTATAGGGGACAGGGTCAGCGGGGAGCTGTTTTTT
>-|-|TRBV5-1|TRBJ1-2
CASSASKGGYTF
TGCGCCAGCAGCGCCTCGAAGGGCGGCTACACCTTC
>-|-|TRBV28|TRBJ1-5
CASSLFGSGNQPQHF
TGTGCCAGCAGTTTATTTGGGTCGGGCAATCAGCCCCAGCATTTT
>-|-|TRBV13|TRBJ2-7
CASSFGRGYEQYF
TGTGCCAGCAGCTTCGGTAGAGGCTACGAGCAGTACTTC
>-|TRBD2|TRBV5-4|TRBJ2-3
CASSLISSGPTQYF
TGTGCCAGCAGCTTGATATCTAGCGGCCCTACGCAGTATTTT
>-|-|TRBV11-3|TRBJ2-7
CASSLAGGFEQYF
TGTGCCAGCAGCTTAGCAGGTGGCTTCGAGCAGTACTTC
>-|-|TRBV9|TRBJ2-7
CASSRSGRATYEQYF
TGTGCCAGCAGCCGATCCGGCCGCGCAACCTACGAGCAGTACTTC
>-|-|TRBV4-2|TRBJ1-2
CASSQGEASYGYTF
TGTGCCAGCAGCCAAGGGGAAGCCTCCTATGGCTACACCTTC
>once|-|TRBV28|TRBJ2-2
CASTSKVNTGELFF
TGTGCCAGCACCTCGAAGGTGAACACCGGGGAGCTGTTTTTT
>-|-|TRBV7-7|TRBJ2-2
CASRMDTGELFF
TGTGCTAGCAGGATGGACACCGGGGAGCTGTTTTTT
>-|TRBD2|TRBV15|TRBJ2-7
CATSRAGLASYEQYF
TGTGCCACCAGCAGAGCCGGACTAGCGTCCTACGAGCAGTACTTC
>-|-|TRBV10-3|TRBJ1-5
CAISDRGGVNQPQHF
TGTGCCATCAGTGATCGGGGGGGCGTCAATCAGCCCCAGCATTTT
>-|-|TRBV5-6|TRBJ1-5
CASSYALTSGQPQHF
TGTGCCAGCAGCTATGCCCTGACGTCAGGGCAGCCCCAGCATTTT
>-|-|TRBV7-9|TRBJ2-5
CASAPRRGEGETQYF
TGTGCCAGCGCCCCTCGGAGGGGCGAAGGAGAGACCCAGTACTTC
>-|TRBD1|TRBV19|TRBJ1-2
CASTSIGTGDYGYTF
TGTGCCAGTACCTCCATAGGGACAGGGGACTATGGCTACACCTTC
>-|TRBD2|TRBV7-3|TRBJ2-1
CASSVAGGDYNEQFF
TGTGCCAGCAGCGTAGCGGGGGGAGATTACAATGAGCAGTTCTTC
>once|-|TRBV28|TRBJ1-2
CASSLTSDRTYGYTF
TGTGCCAGCAGTTTAACCTCCGACAGGACTTATGGCTACACCTTC
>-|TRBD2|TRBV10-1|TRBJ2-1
CASSEGTSGRGNEQFF
TGCGCCAGCAGTGAGGGGACTAGCGGGAGGGGCAATGAGCAGTTCTTC
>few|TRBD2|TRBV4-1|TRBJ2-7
CASSQGLAGAGEQYF
TGCGCCAGCAGCCAGGGACTAGCGGGAGCGGGAGAGCAGTACTTC
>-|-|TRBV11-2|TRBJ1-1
CASSVGLGVKNTEAFF
TGTGCCAGCAGCGTTGGGTTAGGTGTGAAGAACACTGAAGCTTTCTTT
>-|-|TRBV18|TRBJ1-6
CASSGSSYNSPLHF
TGTGCCAGCTCAGGGTCCTCCTATAATTCACCCCTCCACTTT
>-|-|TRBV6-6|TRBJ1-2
CASSYSMGNYGYTF
TGTGCCAGCAGTTACTCGATGGGAAACTATGGCTACACCTTC
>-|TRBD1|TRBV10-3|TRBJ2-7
CAISASGGRNPYEQYF
TGTGCCATCAGTGCATCAGGGGGCAGGAACCCCTACGAGCAGTACTTC
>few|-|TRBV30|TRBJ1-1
CAWFSGFHTEAFF
TGTGCCTGGTTCTCGGGGTTTCACACTGAAGCTTTCTTT
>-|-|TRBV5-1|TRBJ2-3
CASSLAGTTDTQYF
TGCGCCAGCAGCTTGGCCGGGACCACAGATACGCAGTATTTT
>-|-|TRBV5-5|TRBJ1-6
CASSLGPGVGPSPLHF
TGTGCCAGCAGCTTGGGTCCGGGGGTAGGTCCTTCACCCCTCCACTTT
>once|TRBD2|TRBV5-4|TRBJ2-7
CASSLDLRLADYEQYF
TGTGCCAGCAGCTTGGACTTGAGACTAGCGGACTACGAGCAGTACTTC
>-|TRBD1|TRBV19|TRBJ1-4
CASSTRMGQGAKKLFF
TGTGCCAGTAGTACGAGGATGGGACAGGGGGCGAAAAAACTGTTTTTT
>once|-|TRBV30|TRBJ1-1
CASLSGPNTEAFF
TGTGCCTCCCTCTCTGGCCCGAACACTGAAGCTTTCTTT